This T cell receptor (beta chain) was observed in a study of technical replicates of blood from several donors. The germline V gene has CDR1 SGHRS and CDR2 YFSETQ. This CDR3 has 13 amino acids. V dropped 2 bases and J dropped 7 bases, with 13 bases sitting between them. TCRdb's table, derived via immunoSEQ multiplex PCR, lists solely in-frame clones and lacks some. The sample records under 90,000 clones, about 94% being singletons. The J gene is TRBJ2-7, the V gene TRBV5-1; no firm D call. The sequence was obtained from a human donor in good health. Material for sequencing was T cells isolated from PBMCs. In DNA form, the CDR3 reads TGCGCCAGCAGCTTCGGGTCACGTCTGGAGCAGTACTTC. Translated: CASSFGSRLEQYF.